The count of the clone carrying this T cell receptor (beta chain) is one. Analysis merged second doses at about 4 or about 12 weeks. Method: immunoSEQ multiplex PCR; TCRdb's copy keeps in-frame clones and lacks some. The sample carries approximately 150,000 clones, about 90% recorded once. These data belong to a study of T cell responses to AZD1222 COVID-19 vaccine. This TCR came from an adult who received the AZD1222 COVID-19 vaccine. Sequencing was performed on peripheral blood, taken 28 days after the second AZD1222 dose.

This chain's CDR3 is CASSLAGPEGGYTF. For the CDR3, the DNA is TGCGCCAGCAGCTTGGCCGGACCCGAGGGGGGCTACACCTTC. This chain uses TRBV5-1 with TRBJ1-2, with a possible D match to TRBD1 (5 bases). CDR3 length equals 14 residues. Germline lookup yields CDR1 SGHRS and CDR2 YFSETQ. V shed 0 bases and J shed 8 bases, with 14 bases lying between them.